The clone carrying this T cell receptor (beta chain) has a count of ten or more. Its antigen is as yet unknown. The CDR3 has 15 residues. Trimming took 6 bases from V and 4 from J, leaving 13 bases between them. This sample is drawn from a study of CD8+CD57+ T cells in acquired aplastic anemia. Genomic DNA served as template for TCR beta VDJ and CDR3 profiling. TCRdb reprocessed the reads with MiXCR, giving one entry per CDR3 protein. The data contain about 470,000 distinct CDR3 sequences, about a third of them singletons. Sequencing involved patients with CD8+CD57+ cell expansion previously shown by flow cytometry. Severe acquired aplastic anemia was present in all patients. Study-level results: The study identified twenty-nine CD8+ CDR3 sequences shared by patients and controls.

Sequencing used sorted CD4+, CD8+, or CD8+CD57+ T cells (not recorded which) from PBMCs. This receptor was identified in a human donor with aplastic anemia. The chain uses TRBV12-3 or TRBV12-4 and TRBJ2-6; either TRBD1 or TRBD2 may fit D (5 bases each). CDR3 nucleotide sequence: TGTGCCAGCAGGACCGGGGCCCTCGGGGCCAACGTCCTGACTTTC. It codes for CASRTGALGANVLTF.